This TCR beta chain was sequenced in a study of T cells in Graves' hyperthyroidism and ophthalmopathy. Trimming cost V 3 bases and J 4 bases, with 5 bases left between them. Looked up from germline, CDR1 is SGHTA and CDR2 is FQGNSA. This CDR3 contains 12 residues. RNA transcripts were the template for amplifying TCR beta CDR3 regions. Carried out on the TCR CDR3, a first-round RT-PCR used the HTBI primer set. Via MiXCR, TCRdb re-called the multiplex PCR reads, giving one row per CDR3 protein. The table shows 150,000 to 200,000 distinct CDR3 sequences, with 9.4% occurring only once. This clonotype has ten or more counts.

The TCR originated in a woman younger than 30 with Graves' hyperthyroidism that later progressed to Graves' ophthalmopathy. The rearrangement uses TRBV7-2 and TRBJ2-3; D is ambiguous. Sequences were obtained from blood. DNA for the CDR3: TGTGCCAGCAGCTTCGGGTCAGATACGCAGTATTTT. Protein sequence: CASSFGSDTQYF.